The present T cell receptor beta chain was sequenced within a study of shared T cell receptors in the human thymus. The data were produced by immunoSEQ multiplex PCR, yet TCRdb's version contains in-frame clones alone and is incomplete. The sample has hundreds of thousands of clones; over 75% are singletons. This CDR3 comprises 15 residues. Germline trimming cut 6 bases from V and 2 bases from J; bases unmatched to any gene: 10. Germline CDR1 KGHSH, CDR2 LQKENI. These data were also reused for a study on human thymus T cells. That paper notes: Donation came from healthy Finnish infants having corrective surgery for congenital heart defects. Thymic resections from corrective heart surgery supplied the tissue. Thymic and blood repertoires appeared to carry a bias in their V and J gene usage.

V usage is TRBV18 and J usage is TRBJ2-7, with 7 bases lining up with TRBD2. What was sequenced was thymocytes. The sequence derives from a boy in the first two years of life with a congenital heart defect. The CDR3 protein is CASSRKERGTYEQYF. For the CDR3, the DNA is TGTGCCAGCTCCCGGAAGGAGCGGGGAACCTACGAGCAGTACTTC. Full variable domain (missing parts from reference TRBV18 and TRBJ2-7): NAGVMQNPRHLVRRRGQEARLRCSPMKGHSHVYWYRQLPEEGLKFMVYLQKENIIDESGMPKERFSAEFPKEGPSILRIQQVVRGDSAAYFCASSRKERGTYEQYFGPGTRLTVT.